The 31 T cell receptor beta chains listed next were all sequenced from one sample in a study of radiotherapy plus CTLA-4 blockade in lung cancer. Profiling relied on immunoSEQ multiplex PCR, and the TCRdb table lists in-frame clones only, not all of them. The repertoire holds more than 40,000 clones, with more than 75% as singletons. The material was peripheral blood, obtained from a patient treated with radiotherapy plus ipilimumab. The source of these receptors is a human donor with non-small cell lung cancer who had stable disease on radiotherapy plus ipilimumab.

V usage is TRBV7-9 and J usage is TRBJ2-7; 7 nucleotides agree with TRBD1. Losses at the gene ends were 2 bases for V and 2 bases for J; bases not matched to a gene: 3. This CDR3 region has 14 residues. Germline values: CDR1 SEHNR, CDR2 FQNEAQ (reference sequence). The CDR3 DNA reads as TGTGCCAGCAGCTTAAGTGGGACAGCCTACGAGCAGTACTTC. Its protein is CASSLSGTAYEQYF. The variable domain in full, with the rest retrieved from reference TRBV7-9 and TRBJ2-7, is DTGVSQNPRHKITKRGQNVTFRCDPISEHNRLYWYRQTLGQGPEFLTYFQNEAQLEKSRLLSDRFSAERPKGSFSTLEIQRTEQGDSAMYLCASSLSGTAYEQYFGPGTRLTVT.

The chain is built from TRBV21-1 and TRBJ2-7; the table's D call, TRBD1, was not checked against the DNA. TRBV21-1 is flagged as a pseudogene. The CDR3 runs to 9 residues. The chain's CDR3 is CASINEQYF. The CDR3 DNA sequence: TGTGCCAGCATCAACGAGCAGTACTTC.

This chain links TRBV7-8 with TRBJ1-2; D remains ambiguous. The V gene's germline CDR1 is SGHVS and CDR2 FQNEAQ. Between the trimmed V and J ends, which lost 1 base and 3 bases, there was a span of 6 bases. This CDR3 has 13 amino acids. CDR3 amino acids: CASSLDTYYGYTF. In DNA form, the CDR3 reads TGTGCCAGCAGCTTAGACACCTACTATGGCTACACCTTC.

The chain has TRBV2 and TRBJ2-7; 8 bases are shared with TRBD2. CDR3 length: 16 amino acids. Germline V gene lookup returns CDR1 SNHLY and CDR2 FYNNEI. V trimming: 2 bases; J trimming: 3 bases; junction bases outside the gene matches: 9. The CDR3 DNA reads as TGTGCCAGCAGTGAATTTGGCCTAGCGGGCTACTACGAGCAGTACTTC. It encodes CASSEFGLAGYYEQYF. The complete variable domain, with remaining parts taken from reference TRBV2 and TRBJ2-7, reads EPEVTQTPSHQVTQMGQEVILRCVPISNHLYFYWYRQILGQKVEFLVSFYNNEISEKSEIFDDQFSVERPDGSNFTLKIRSTKLEDSAMYFCASSEFGLAGYYEQYFGPGTRLTVT.

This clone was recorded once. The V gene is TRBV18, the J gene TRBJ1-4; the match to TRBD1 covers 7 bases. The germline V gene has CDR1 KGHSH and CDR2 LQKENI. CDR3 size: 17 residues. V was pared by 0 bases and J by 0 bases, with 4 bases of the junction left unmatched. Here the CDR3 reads CASSPPPGQATNEKLFF. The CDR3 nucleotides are TGTGCCAGCTCACCACCCCCTGGACAGGCAACTAATGAAAAACTGTTTTTT.

The CDR3 region is CASSNVVRIPGELFF. CDR3 nucleotides: TGCGCCAGCAGCAATGTTGTGAGGATTCCCGGGGAGCTGTTTTTT. J is TRBJ2-2 and V is TRBV5-1; no clear D gene. The germline V gene has CDR1 SGHRS and CDR2 YFSETQ. The V end lost 4 bases, the J end lost 6 bases, and 16 bases lay between the germline ends. The CDR3 sequence is 15 residues long. The full variable domain, its missing parts supplied by reference TRBV5-1 and TRBJ2-2, is KAGVTQTPRYLIKTRGQQVTLSCSPISGHRSVSWYQQTPGQGLQFLFEYFSETQRNKGNFPGRFSGRQFSNSRSEMNVSTLELGDSALYLCASSNVVRIPGELFFGEGSRLTVL.

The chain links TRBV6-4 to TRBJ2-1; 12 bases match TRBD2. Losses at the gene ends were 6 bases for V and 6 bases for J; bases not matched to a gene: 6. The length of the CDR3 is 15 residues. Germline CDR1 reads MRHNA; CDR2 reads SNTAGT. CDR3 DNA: TGTGCCAGCAGCCCCGGGACTAGCGGGTCCAATGAGCAGTTCTTC. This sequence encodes CASSPGTSGSNEQFF.

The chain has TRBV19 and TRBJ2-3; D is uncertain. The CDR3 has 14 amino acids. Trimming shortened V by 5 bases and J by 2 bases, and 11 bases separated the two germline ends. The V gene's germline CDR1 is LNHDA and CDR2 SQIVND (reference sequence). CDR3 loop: CASSFAVSTDTQYF. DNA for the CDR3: TGTGCCAGTAGTTTCGCAGTTTCCACAGATACGCAGTATTTT. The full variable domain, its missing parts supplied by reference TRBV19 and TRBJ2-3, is DGGITQSPKYLFRKEGQNVTLSCEQNLNHDAMYWYRQDPGQGLRLIYYSQIVNDFQKGDIAEGYSVSREKKESFPLTVTSAQKNPTAFYLCASSFAVSTDTQYFGPGTRLTVL.

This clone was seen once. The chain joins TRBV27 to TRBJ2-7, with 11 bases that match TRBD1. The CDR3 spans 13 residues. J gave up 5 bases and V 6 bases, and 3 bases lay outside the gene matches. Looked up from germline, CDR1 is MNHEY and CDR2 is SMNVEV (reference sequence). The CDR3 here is CASSWDRGNEQYF. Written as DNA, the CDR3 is TGTGCCAGCAGCTGGGACAGGGGGAACGAGCAGTACTTC.

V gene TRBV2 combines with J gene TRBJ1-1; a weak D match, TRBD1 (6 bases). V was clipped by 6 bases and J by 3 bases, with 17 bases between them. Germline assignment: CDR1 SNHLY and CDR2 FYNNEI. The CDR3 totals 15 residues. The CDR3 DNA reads TGTGCCAGCAGCCGGGACACAAACCGGGACACTGAAGCTTTCTTT. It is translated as CASSRDTNRDTEAFF.

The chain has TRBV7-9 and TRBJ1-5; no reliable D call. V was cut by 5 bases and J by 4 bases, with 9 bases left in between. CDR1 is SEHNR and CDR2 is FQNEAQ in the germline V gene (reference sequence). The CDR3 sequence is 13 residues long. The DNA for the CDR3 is TGTGCCAGCAGCCCACGACAAAATCAGCCCCAGCATTTT. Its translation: CASSPRQNQPQHF.

The chain's CDR3 is CASSYSKGRLVEEQYF. In DNA form, the CDR3 reads TGTGCCAGCAGTTACTCGAAAGGTAGACTGGTTGAAGAGCAGTACTTC. The V and J genes are TRBV6-6 and TRBJ2-7; D gene ambiguous. The CDR3 is 16 residues long. V was shortened by 0 bases and J by 7 bases, with 19 bases between the two germline ends. Germline CDR1 reads MNHNY; CDR2 reads SVGAGI (reference sequence).

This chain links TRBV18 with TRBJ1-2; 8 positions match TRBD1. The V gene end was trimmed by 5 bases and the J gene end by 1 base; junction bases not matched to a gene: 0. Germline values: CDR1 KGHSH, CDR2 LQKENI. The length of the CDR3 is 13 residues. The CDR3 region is CASSDRGNYGYTF. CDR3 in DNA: TGTGCCAGCTCAGACAGGGGTAACTATGGCTACACCTTC.

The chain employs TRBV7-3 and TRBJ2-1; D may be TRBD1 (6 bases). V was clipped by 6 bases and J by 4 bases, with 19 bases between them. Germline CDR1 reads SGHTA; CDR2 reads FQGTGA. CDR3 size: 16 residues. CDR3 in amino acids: CASRGAADRDYNEQFF. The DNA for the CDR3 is TGTGCCAGCAGGGGTGCAGCGGACAGAGATTACAATGAGCAGTTCTTC.

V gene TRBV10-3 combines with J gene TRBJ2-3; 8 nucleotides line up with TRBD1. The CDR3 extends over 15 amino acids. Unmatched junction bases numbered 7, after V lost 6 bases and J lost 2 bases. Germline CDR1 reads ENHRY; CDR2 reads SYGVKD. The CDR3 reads CAISGQGATTDTQYF. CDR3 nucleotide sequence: TGTGCCATCAGCGGCCAGGGGGCTACCACAGATACGCAGTATTTT.

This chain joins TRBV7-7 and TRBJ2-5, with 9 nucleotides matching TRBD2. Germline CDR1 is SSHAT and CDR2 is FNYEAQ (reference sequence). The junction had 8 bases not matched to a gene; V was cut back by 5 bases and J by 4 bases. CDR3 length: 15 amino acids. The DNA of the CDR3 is TGTGCCAGCAGCATTGTAGCGGGAGCACGAGAGACCCAGTACTTC. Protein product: CASSIVAGARETQYF.

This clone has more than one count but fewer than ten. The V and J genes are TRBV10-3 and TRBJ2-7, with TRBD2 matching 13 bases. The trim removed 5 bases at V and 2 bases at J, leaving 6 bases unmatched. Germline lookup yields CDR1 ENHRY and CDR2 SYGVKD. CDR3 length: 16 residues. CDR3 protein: CAISRLAGGRAYEQYF. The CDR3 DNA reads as TGTGCCATCAGTAGACTAGCGGGGGGAAGAGCCTACGAGCAGTACTTC.

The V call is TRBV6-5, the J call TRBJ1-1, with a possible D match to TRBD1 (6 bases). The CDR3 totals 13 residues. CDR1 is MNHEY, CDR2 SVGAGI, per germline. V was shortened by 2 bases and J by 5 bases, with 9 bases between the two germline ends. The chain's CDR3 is CASSYRGGTEAFF. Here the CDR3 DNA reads TGTGCCAGCAGTTACAGAGGGGGAACTGAAGCTTTCTTT.

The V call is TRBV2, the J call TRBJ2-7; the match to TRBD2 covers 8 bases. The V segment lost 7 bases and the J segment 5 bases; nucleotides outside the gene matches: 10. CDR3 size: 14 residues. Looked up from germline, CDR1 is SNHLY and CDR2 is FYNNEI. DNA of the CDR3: TGTGCCAGCATCCTGGCGGGGACTAGTAACGAGCAGTACTTC. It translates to CASILAGTSNEQYF.

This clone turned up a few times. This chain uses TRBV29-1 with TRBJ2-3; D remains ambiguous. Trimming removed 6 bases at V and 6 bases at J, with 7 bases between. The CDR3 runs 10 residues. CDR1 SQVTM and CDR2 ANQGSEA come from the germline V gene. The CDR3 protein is CSVRADTQYF. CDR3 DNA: TGCAGCGTACGAGCTGATACGCAGTATTTT.

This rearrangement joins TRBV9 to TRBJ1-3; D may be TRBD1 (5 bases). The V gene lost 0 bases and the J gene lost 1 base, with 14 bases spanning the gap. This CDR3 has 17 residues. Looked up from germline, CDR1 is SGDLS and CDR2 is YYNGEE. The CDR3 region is CASSVGEGRFSGNTIYF. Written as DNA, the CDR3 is TGTGCCAGCAGCGTAGGGGAGGGGAGGTTTTCTGGAAACACCATATATTTT.

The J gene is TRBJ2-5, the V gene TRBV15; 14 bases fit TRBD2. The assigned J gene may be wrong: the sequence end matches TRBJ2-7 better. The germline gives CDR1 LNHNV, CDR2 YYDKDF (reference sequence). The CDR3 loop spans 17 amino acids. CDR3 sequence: CATSRAMGLAGDYEQYF. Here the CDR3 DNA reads TGTGCCACCAGCAGAGCCATGGGACTAGCGGGAGACTACGAGCAGTACTTC.

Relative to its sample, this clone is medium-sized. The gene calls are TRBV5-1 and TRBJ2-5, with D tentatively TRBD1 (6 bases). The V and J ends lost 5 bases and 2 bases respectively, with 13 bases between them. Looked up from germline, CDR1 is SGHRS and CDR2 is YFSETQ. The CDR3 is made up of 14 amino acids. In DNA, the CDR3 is TGCGCCAGCAGTCCCGGGACACATCAAGAGACCCAGTACTTC. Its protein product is CASSPGTHQETQYF.

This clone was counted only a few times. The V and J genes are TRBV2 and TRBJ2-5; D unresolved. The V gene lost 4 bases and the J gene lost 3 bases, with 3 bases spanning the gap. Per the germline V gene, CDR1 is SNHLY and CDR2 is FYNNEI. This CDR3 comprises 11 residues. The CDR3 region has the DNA TGTGCCAGCAGTGTAAAAGAGACCCAGTACTTC. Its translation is CASSVKETQYF.

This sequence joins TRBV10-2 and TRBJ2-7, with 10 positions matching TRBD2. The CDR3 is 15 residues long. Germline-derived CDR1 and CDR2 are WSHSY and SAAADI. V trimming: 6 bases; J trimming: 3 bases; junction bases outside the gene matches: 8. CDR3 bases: TGCGCCAGCAGCTCAACACCTAGCGGGAGCTACGAGCAGTACTTC. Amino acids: CASSSTPSGSYEQYF.

In nucleotides, the CDR3 is TGTGCCACCAGCCCGAGGGGAGGGGGGAAGGCAGATACGCAGTATTTT. Its protein is CATSPRGGGKADTQYF. The chain has TRBV15 and TRBJ2-3, with D possibly matching TRBD2 (7 bases). The CDR3 spans 16 residues. Germline V CDR1 and CDR2: LNHNV, YYDKDF (reference sequence). Trimming removed 5 bases at V and 4 bases at J, with 19 bases between.

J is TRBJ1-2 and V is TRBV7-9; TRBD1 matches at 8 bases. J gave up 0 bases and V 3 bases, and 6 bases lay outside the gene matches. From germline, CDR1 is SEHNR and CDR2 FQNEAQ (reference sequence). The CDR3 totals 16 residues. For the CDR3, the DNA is TGTGCCAGCAGCTTGGACAGGGCAAAGTCTAACTATGGCTACACCTTC. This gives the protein CASSLDRAKSNYGYTF.

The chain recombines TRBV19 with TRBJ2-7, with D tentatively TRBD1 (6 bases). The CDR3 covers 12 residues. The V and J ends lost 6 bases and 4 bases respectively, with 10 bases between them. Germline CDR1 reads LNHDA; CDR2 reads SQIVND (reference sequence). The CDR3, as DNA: TGTGCCAGTAGCCGGGACATGTACGAGCAGTACTTC. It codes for CASSRDMYEQYF.

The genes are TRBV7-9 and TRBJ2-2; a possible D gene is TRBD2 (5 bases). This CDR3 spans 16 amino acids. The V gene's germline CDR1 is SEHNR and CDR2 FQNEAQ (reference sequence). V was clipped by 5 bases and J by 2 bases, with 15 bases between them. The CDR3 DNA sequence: TGTGCCAGCAGCCTTACCCCTAGCTCTAACACCGGGGAGCTGTTTTTT. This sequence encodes CASSLTPSSNTGELFF.

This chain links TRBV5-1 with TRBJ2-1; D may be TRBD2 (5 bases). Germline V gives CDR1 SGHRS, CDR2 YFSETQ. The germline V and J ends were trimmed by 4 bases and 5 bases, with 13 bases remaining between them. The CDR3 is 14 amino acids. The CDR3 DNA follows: TGCGCCAGCAGCCAAGGACTTGAGAACAATGAGCAGTTCTTC. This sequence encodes CASSQGLENNEQFF.

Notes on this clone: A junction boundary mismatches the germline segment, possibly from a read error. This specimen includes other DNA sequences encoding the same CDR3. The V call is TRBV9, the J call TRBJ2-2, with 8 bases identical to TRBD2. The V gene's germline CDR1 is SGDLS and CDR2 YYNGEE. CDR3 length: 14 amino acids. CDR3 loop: CASKRELNTGELFF. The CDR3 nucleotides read TGTGCCAGCAAGCGGGAGCTGAACACTGGGGAGCTGTTTTTT.